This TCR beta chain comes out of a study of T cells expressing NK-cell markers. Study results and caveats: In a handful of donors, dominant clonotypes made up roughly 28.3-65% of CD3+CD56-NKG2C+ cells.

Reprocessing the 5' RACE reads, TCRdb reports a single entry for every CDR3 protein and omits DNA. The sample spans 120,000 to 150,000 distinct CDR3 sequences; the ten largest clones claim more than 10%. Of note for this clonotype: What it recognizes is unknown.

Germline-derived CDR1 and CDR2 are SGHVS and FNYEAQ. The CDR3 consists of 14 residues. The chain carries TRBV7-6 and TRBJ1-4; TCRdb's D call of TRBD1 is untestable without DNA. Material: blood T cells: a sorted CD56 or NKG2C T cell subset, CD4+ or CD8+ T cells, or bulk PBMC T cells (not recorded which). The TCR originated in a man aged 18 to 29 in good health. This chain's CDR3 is CASSLAGGGGKLFF. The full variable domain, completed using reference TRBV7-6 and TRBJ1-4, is GAGVSQSPRYKVTKRGQDVALRCDPISGHVSLYWYRQALGQGPEFLTYFNYEAQQDKSGLPNDRFSAERPEGSISTLTIQRTEQRDSAMYRCASSLAGGGGKLFFGSGTQLSVL.